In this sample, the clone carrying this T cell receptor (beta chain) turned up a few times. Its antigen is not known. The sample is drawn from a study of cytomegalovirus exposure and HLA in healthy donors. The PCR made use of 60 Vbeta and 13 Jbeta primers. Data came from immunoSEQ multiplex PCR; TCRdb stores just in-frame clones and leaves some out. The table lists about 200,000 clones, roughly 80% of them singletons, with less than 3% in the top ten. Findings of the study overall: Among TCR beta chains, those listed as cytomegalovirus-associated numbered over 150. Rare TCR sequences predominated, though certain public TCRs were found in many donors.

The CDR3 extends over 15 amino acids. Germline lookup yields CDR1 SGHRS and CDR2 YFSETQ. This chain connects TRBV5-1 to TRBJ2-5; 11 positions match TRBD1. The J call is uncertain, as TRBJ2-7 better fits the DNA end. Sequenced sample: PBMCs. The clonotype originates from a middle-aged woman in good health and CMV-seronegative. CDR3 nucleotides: TGCGCCAGCAGCCCCGGGACAGGGGGGTCCTACGAGCAGTACTTC. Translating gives CASSPGTGGSYEQYF.